Below, one TCR beta chain is given with its context. Its antigen is still unknown. No clone much larger than this one lies a single base away; base qualities are absent. Collaborating institutions collected whole blood in K2EDTA tubes following their own protocols. For TCRbeta analysis, collaborators shipped samples in one of three forms: frozen whole blood, isolated PBMCs, or DNA extracted from either of those sample types. For CDR1 and CDR2, the germline V gene lists SNHLY and FYNNEI. V trim: 6 bases; J trim: 5 bases; unmatched bases: 6. The CDR3 holds 14 amino acids from the cysteine to the phenylalanine. Here the CDR3 DNA is all that survives: 42 bases in frame from base 1. The data originate from a study of blood T cell repertoires in COVID-19 (dated by TCRdb to 2018 to 2020). Background on the whole study: Samples from collaborators originated in the United States, Italy and Spain and spanned both the acute and convalescent phases of COVID-19. Deeply sampled blood TCRbeta repertoires from subjects exposed to, actively infected with, or recovered from COVID-19 were included in the dataset. Where available, HLA class I and class II types were taken from metadata supplied by the sample provider and were not determined by assay-based typing. A de-identified subject ID, COVID-19 status, age in years and sex were almost always included in the sample metadata. The repertoires were made available in a free public database intended to serve as a resource for research on the immune response to SARS-CoV-2. The material from the prospective study consisted of cDNA or gDNA derived from T cells, B-cell-depleted T cells, or PBMCs. The samples were drawn from two sources: the first 160 participants of the ongoing ImmuneRACE study, and 1,200 or so subjects contributed by 6 global collaborators.

TCRbeta CDR3 regions were amplified from genomic DNA using the immunoSEQ Assay, a bias-controlled multiplex PCR. The original pipeline was this. The number of nucleated cells in each sample was estimated from the amplification of reference gene primers within the assay. To quantify the absolute abundance of each unique TCRbeta CDR3 rearrangement, sequence reads were collapsed and filtered. Productive Simpson clonality was computed per sample as the square root of Simpson's diversity index over productive rearrangements. Sourced from immuneACCESS, this table was stored by TCRdb with only in-frame sequences that have V and J called. A share of the clones is absent; for the studies checked, an unresolved V gene accounts for under half, and the remainder has no known explanation. The V and J calls and clone size are taken from that table; D and trimming were inferred from the DNA. In all, the sample holds some 670,000 clones, and 90% of those were seen once. The top ten clones comprise over 0.2% of the sample.

The study at large found these results: How much clinical and demographic metadata was included differed by source and by participant, and the metadata was provided uncurated.

The source of this sequence is a woman under 30 with acute or convalescent COVID-19. Sequencing input: peripheral blood. Recombination linked TRBV2 to TRBJ1-5; 8 central bases correspond to TRBD1. The CDR3 loop reads CASSARGLDQPQHF. The base sequence is TGTGCCAGCAGCGCCAGGGGGCTAGATCAGCCCCAGCATTTT.